Below are 5 T cell receptor beta chains sequenced from a single sample in a study of low-dose radiotherapy and immunotherapy resistance in tumors. This sample's time point: after trial treatment. The treatment denotes: LDRT plus nivolumab, ipilimumab, low-dose cyclophosphamide and aspirin (RACIN trial). cDNA synthesis used a TRAV/TRBV-specific primer set for both chains. TCR amplification involved 20 PCR cycles with a constant-region primer and V-primer adapter. TCRdb recomputed calls from the reads with MiXCR, one row per CDR3 protein. The data show tens of thousands of distinct CDR3 sequences, 20% to 25% seen once. The sequencing here drew on PBMCs, taken after low-dose radiotherapy plus immunotherapy. The receptors were sampled from a female donor with ovarian cancer.

This clonotype has a count of ten or more. The chain is built from TRBV5-6 and TRBJ2-5; perhaps D is TRBD1 or TRBD2 (5 bases each). The length of the CDR3 is 14 residues. CDR1 is SGHDT, CDR2 YYEEEE, per germline. V lost 1 base and J lost 4, with 11 bases in between. The DNA for the CDR3 is TGTGCCAGCAGCTTGCCTGGGGGAATAGAGACCCAGTACTTC. As protein: CASSLPGGIETQYF.

The table lists this clonotype with many counts. This chain connects TRBV6-2 or TRBV6-3 to TRBJ2-7, with D unresolved. V was cut by 0 bases and J by 2 bases, with 11 bases left in between. The length of the CDR3 is 15 residues. Germline V gene lookup returns CDR1 MNHEY and CDR2 SVGEGT. The CDR3 protein is CASSYSVSRTYEQYF. As DNA, the CDR3 is TGTGCCAGCAGTTACTCCGTTTCCAGAACCTACGAGCAGTACTTC.

This clonotype has just a few counts. The J gene is TRBJ2-1, the V gene TRBV3-1; possibly TRBD1 or TRBD2 for D (5 bases each). Trimming left V 5 bases short and J 4 bases short, with 21 bases between. This CDR3 is 17 amino acids long. The germline CDR1 and CDR2 sequences are LGHDT and YNNKEL (reference sequence). As DNA, the CDR3 is TGTGCCAGCAGCTCGTTTTCAGGGAGAAACCGTTACAATGAGCAGTTCTTC. Encoded protein: CASSSFSGRNRYNEQFF.

This clonotype was counted between two and nine times. This rearrangement joins TRBV5-5 to TRBJ1-1; D call uncertain. Trimming cost V 4 bases and J 0 bases, with 10 bases left between them. The CDR3 has 14 amino acids. The V gene's germline CDR1 is SGHKS and CDR2 YYEKEE (reference sequence). The CDR3 protein is CASSLDYMNTEAFF. The CDR3 DNA is TGTGCCAGCAGCCTCGACTACATGAACACTGAAGCTTTCTTT.

The sample holds many counts of this clonotype. The rearrangement joins TRBV11-2 to TRBJ2-5, with 13 bases matching TRBD2. CDR1 is SGHAT, CDR2 FQNNGV, per germline. The CDR3 consists of 15 residues. Trimming cost V 5 bases and J 5 bases; bases outside gene matches: 5. CDR3 DNA sequence: TGTGCCAGCAGCCCCGGGACTAGCGGGATGGAGACCCAGTACTTC. This gives the protein CASSPGTSGMETQYF.